The source of this TCR beta chain is a study of T cells in Graves' hyperthyroidism and ophthalmopathy. There were TCR beta CDR3 regions amplified from RNA transcripts. First-round RT-PCR of the TCR CDR3 relied on the HTBI primer set. TCRdb called the multiplex PCR reads again in MiXCR, with one record for every CDR3 protein. The top ten clones hold about 10% of a sample with under 800,000 distinct CDR3 sequences, 14% of them seen once. There are 18 residues in the CDR3. In germline, CDR1 is PRHDT, CDR2 FYEKMQ (reference sequence). Trimming stripped 5 bases from V and 5 bases from J, with 26 bases between.

This TCR derives from a woman under 30 with Graves' hyperthyroidism. Source material: blood. The V gene is TRBV13, the J gene TRBJ2-3, with D possibly matching TRBD2 (7 bases). The CDR3 DNA is TGTGCCAGCAGCCAGGATGGGGGGGGACATCAATCCGAAGATACGCAGTATTTT. This encodes CASSQDGGGHQSEDTQYF.